This TCR beta chain was obtained from a study of blood T cell repertoires in COVID-19. Study details: COVID-19 samples from acute and convalescent phases originated in the United States, Italy and Spain.

The V and J ends lost 4 bases and 5 bases, in that order; junction bases with no gene match: 11. CDR1 and CDR2 from the germline V gene are SGHRS and YFSETQ. The CDR3 is 15 residues long. Per the original data handling: Estimation of nucleated cell counts was performed using reference gene primer amplification. The data were produced by immunoSEQ multiplex PCR, yet TCRdb's version contains in-frame clones alone and is incomplete. That table gives V, J and clone size, and the DNA gave D and trimming. Of tens of thousands of clones detected, approximately 83% appear once; the ten largest clones hold roughly 50%.

The J gene is TRBJ2-7, the V gene TRBV5-1; 8 nucleotides match TRBD1. Sequencing was carried out using peripheral blood. The clonotype comes from a man between 65 and 85 years old with acute or convalescent COVID-19. The CDR3 loop is CASSVVGQGVNEQYF. DNA for the CDR3: TGCGCCAGCAGCGTAGTAGGACAGGGTGTCAACGAGCAGTACTTC.